This T cell receptor (beta chain) was sequenced during a study of blood T cell repertoires in COVID-19. Study-level background: The United States, Italy and Spain were the sources of the acute and convalescent COVID-19 samples. From T cells, B-cell-depleted T cells, or PBMCs came the material, which was cDNA or gDNA.

Germline V lookup: CDR1 MDHEN, CDR2 SYDVKM. This CDR3 is 20 amino acids long. The V and J ends lost 10 bases and 5 bases, in that order; junction bases with no gene match: 27. As processed by the authors: Reference gene primer amplification gave nucleated cell count estimates. Only in-frame clones appear in the TCRdb table, and some are missing; sequencing was by immunoSEQ multiplex PCR. V, J and clone size were drawn from that table, and D and trimming were deduced from the DNA. The data hold around 230,000 clones, with approximately 81% observed a single time. This clone came up a few times. The sequencing sample was made of peripheral blood. This sequence originates from a woman of 80 years or more with acute or convalescent COVID-19. The chain joins TRBV28 to TRBJ2-2; the match to TRBD1 covers 8 bases. The CDR3 reads CATTGVWTGPTGVGTGELFF. The CDR3 nucleotides read TGTGCCACTACGGGGGTATGGACAGGGCCAACGGGAGTGGGTACCGGGGAGCTGTTTTTT.